A single sample is the source of the 27 T cell receptor beta chains below, sequenced in a study of beta chain features in type 1 diabetes. cDNA synthesis used the whole RNA isolate, giving expressed TCRB sequences. Sequencing was performed with immunoSEQ multiplex PCR; in TCRdb, only in-frame clones are kept and a portion is missing. The sample records about 220,000 clones, roughly 11% being singletons. The sample was central memory CD4+ T cells from blood. The origin of the receptors is a man between 18 and 29 years old in good health.

This clone was counted only a few times. The CDR3 DNA reads as TGTGCCAGCAGCAAGCGCGCCGGGACAGGGAGGTTGAACACTGAAGCTTTCTTT. Amino acid sequence: CASSKRAGTGRLNTEAFF. The V call is TRBV7-9, the J call TRBJ1-1; TRBD1 matches at 9 bases. Germline V gene lookup returns CDR1 SEHNR and CDR2 FQNEAQ (reference sequence). Losses at the gene ends were 5 bases for V and 0 bases for J; bases not matched to a gene: 13. The CDR3 totals 18 residues.

This clone was seen more than once but under ten times. This rearrangement joins TRBV29-1 to TRBJ1-2, with D tentatively TRBD1 (6 bases). V was pared by 7 bases and J by 6 bases, with 18 bases between. The CDR3 loop spans 13 amino acids. The germline gives CDR1 SQVTM, CDR2 ANQGSEA. CDR3 sequence (DNA): TGCAGCGGAAAACCACAGGGCGGAGATGGCTACACCTTC. It codes for CSGKPQGGDGYTF. Based on the CDR3 plus reference TRBV29-1 and TRBJ1-2, the full variable domain is SAVISQKPSRDICQRGTSLTIQCQVDSQVTMMFWYRQQPGQSLTLIATANQGSEATYESGFVIDKFPISRPNLTFSTLTVSNMSPEDSSIYLCSGKPQGGDGYTFGSGTRLTVV.

This clone was observed many times. Different DNA sequences within this sample yield the same CDR3. The rearrangement uses TRBV10-3 and TRBJ2-7, with D possibly being TRBD2 (5 bases). V was trimmed by 2 bases and J by 0 bases, leaving 11 bases between them. This CDR3 is built from 15 residues. The germline V gene encodes CDR1 ENHRY and CDR2 SYGVKD. Written as DNA, the CDR3 is TGTGCCATCAGTGAGCCGTGGACTGGCTCCTACGAGCAGTACTTC. Translating gives CAISEPWTGSYEQYF.

The chain joins TRBV6-6 to TRBJ2-1; D uncertain. The CDR3 is 12 residues long. V was shortened by 8 bases and J by 5 bases, with 10 bases between the two germline ends. Germline lookup yields CDR1 MNHNY and CDR2 SVGAGI (reference sequence). The CDR3 bases are TGTGCCAGCCACCCCCCTAACAATGAGCAGTTCTTC. It specifies CASHPPNNEQFF.

Comments on this clone: The sample contains more than one DNA sequence encoding this CDR3. CDR3 protein: CASSQVLRSSYEQYF. The CDR3 coding sequence is TGCGCCAGCAGCCAAGTTTTAAGAAGCTCCTACGAGCAGTACTTC. This chain links TRBV4-1 with TRBJ2-7, with D unclear. CDR3 length equals 15 residues. CDR1 and CDR2 (germline): MGHRA, YSYEKL. Trimming stripped 1 base from V and 0 bases from J, with 10 bases between.

The J gene is TRBJ2-6, the V gene TRBV10-3; 10 bases fit TRBD1. Germline loops: CDR1 ENHRY, CDR2 SYGVKD. V shed 4 bases, J shed 3 bases, and the junction held 3 bases outside the gene matches. This CDR3 contains 16 residues. The CDR3 nucleotides are TGTGCCATCAGTGGGACAGGGGGTAATGGGGCCAACGTCCTGACTTTC. It yields the protein CAISGTGGNGANVLTF.

This clone has a handful of counts. This CDR3 reads CAWSNGPGYEQYF. DNA for the CDR3: TGTGCCTGGAGTAACGGTCCCGGCTACGAGCAGTACTTC. V gene TRBV30 combines with J gene TRBJ2-7; D ambiguous. Trimming removed 2 bases at V and 3 bases at J, with 11 bases between. Germline CDR1 and CDR2: GTSNPN and SVGIG (reference sequence). This CDR3 has 13 residues.

This clone was observed a handful of times. The rearrangement links TRBV5-1 to TRBJ1-1; D is unclear. The CDR3 spans 14 residues. Between the trimmed V and J ends, which lost 1 base and 7 bases, there was a span of 14 bases. Germline assignment: CDR1 SGHRS and CDR2 YFSETQ. CDR3 nucleotides: TGCGCCAGCAGCTTGCAACAATCCGGGTTTGAAGCTTTCTTT. Translated, it gives CASSLQQSGFEAFF.

The table lists this clone with a few counts. This sample also contains other DNA sequences that code for the same CDR3. The V call is TRBV2, the J call TRBJ2-6, with D unclear. Between the trimmed V and J ends, which lost 2 bases and 0 bases, there was a span of 2 bases. The CDR3 length is 14 residues. Germline assignment: CDR1 SNHLY and CDR2 FYNNEI. The CDR3 sequence: CASSELSGANVLTF. CDR3 bases: TGTGCCAGCAGTGAACTCTCTGGGGCCAACGTCCTGACTTTC.

This clone was recorded a few times. The chain combines TRBV30 with TRBJ2-1; TRBD1 matches at 9 bases. This CDR3 has 12 amino acids. Germline assignment: CDR1 GTSNPN and CDR2 SVGIG (reference sequence). The CDR3 is CGGGQGYNEQFF. CDR3 DNA sequence: TGTGGAGGGGGACAGGGATACAATGAGCAGTTCTTC.

The chain is built from TRBV19 and TRBJ2-1; no clear D gene. Trimming shortened V by 5 bases and J by 7 bases, and 9 bases separated the two germline ends. The germline gives CDR1 LNHDA, CDR2 SQIVND (reference sequence). This CDR3 contains 12 residues. The CDR3 bases are TGTGCCAGTAGTTCTCAGGTAAATGAGCAGTTCTTC. Translating it yields CASSSQVNEQFF. Variable domain in full (rest from reference TRBV19 and TRBJ2-1): DGGITQSPKYLFRKEGQNVTLSCEQNLNHDAMYWYRQDPGQGLRLIYYSQIVNDFQKGDIAEGYSVSREKKESFPLTVTSAQKNPTAFYLCASSSQVNEQFFGPGTRLTVL.

This clone was seen repeatedly, ten times or more. This chain joins TRBV11-2 and TRBJ2-3; 8 bases are a match to TRBD1. J gave up 3 bases and V 5 bases, and 7 bases lay outside the gene matches. From germline, CDR1 is SGHAT and CDR2 FQNNGV. The CDR3 loop spans 15 amino acids. The CDR3 reads CASSADRVGTDTQYF. The CDR3 DNA sequence: TGTGCCAGCAGCGCGGACAGGGTTGGAACAGATACGCAGTATTTT. The variable domain in full, completed from reference TRBV11-2 and TRBJ2-3, reads EAGVAQSPRYKIIEKRQSVAFWCNPISGHATLYWYQQILGQGPKLLIQFQNNGVVDDSQLPKDRFSAERLKGVDSTLKIQPAKLEDSAVYLCASSADRVGTDTQYFGPGTRLTVL.

As for this clone: The sample holds other DNA sequences that translate to the same CDR3. This chain uses TRBV28 with TRBJ2-7; possibly TRBD1 or TRBD2 for D (5 bases each). The germline V and J ends were trimmed by 2 bases and 4 bases, with 6 bases remaining between them. Per germline, CDR1 MDHEN and CDR2 SYDVKM. The CDR3 covers 12 residues. In DNA, the CDR3 is TGTGCCAGCAGTTTAGGGGGTTACGAGCAGTACTTC. Translating gives CASSLGGYEQYF.

V gene TRBV29-1 combines with J gene TRBJ2-3; D ambiguous. The length of the CDR3 is 12 residues. The germline V gene encodes CDR1 SQVTM and CDR2 ANQGSEA. The CDR3 DNA reads TGCAGTCATGACCCAGGCACAGATACGCAGTATTTT. Its translation: CSHDPGTDTQYF.

This clone was found many times. The chain is built from TRBV19 and TRBJ2-2, with TRBD2 identical over 11 bases. This CDR3 contains 17 residues. Germline trimming cut 0 bases from V and 3 bases from J; bases unmatched to any gene: 3. Germline assignment: CDR1 LNHDA and CDR2 SQIVND (reference sequence). CDR3: CASSIDGTSGYTGELFF. The CDR3 coding sequence is TGTGCCAGTAGTATAGATGGGACTAGCGGATACACCGGGGAGCTGTTTTTT. The variable domain in full, completed from reference TRBV19 and TRBJ2-2, reads DGGITQSPKYLFRKEGQNVTLSCEQNLNHDAMYWYRQDPGQGLRLIYYSQIVNDFQKGDIAEGYSVSREKKESFPLTVTSAQKNPTAFYLCASSIDGTSGYTGELFFGEGSRLTVL.

This sequence joins TRBV7-2 and TRBJ2-3; D is tentatively TRBD1 or TRBD2 (5 bases each). Germline V gene data show CDR1 as SGHTA and CDR2 as FQGNSA. This CDR3 has 15 residues. Trimming removed 5 bases from V and 0 bases from J, with 12 bases in between. DNA of the CDR3: TGTGCCAGCAGCAGGGACGGCACTAGCACAGATACGCAGTATTTT. It is translated as CASSRDGTSTDTQYF.

This clone has just a few counts. This rearrangement joins TRBV2 to TRBJ1-4, with D unclear. Germline CDR1 reads SNHLY; CDR2 reads FYNNEI. The CDR3 runs 12 residues. The V end was cut by 3 bases, the J end by 11 bases, with 10 bases between. The CDR3 nucleotides are TGTGCCAGCAGTGATTACCAGCGGAAACTGTTTTTT. It codes for CASSDYQRKLFF.

This clone has just a few counts. V is TRBV4-2 and J is TRBJ2-1; 7 nucleotides match TRBD2. V trimming: 0 bases; J trimming: 0 bases; junction bases outside the gene matches: 2. The CDR3 covers 16 residues. Germline CDR1 is LGHNA and CDR2 is YNFKEQ. The DNA of the CDR3 is TGTGCCAGCAGCCAAGATCGCGGGAGCTCCTACAATGAGCAGTTCTTC. As protein: CASSQDRGSSYNEQFF.

This clone was seen more than once but under ten times. CDR3 residues: CASNPGQGVEQYF. The DNA of the CDR3 is TGTGCCAGCAACCCGGGACAGGGCGTCGAGCAGTACTTC. The chain links TRBV2 to TRBJ2-7; TRBD1 matches 9 bases. This CDR3 spans 13 amino acids. V was clipped by 7 bases and J by 6 bases; unmatched bases: 7. Looked up from germline, CDR1 is SNHLY and CDR2 is FYNNEI.

There are a few counts of this clone. The chain couples TRBV7-2 to TRBJ1-1; D unresolved. The germline V and J ends were trimmed by 5 bases and 1 base, with 17 bases remaining between them. Per the germline V gene, CDR1 is SGHTA and CDR2 is FQGNSA. The CDR3 loop spans 16 amino acids. CDR3 nucleotide sequence: TGTGCCAGCAGCCCTTCAGCCCGGGCGACGAACACTGAAGCTTTCTTT. Its protein is CASSPSARATNTEAFF.

This clone was picked up a small number of times. The chain links TRBV11-2 to TRBJ2-5; D tentatively fits TRBD1 or TRBD2 (5 bases each). Germline V lookup: CDR1 SGHAT, CDR2 FQNNGV. The CDR3 is 14 residues long. V was shortened by 4 bases and J by 4 bases, with 13 bases between the two germline ends. The CDR3 nucleotides read TGTGCCAGCAGCTCCCTTCGGGGCTTAGAGACCCAGTACTTC. Protein sequence: CASSSLRGLETQYF. The full variable domain, completed using reference TRBV11-2 and TRBJ2-5, is EAGVAQSPRYKIIEKRQSVAFWCNPISGHATLYWYQQILGQGPKLLIQFQNNGVVDDSQLPKDRFSAERLKGVDSTLKIQPAKLEDSAVYLCASSSLRGLETQYFGPGTRLLVL.

This clone was counted a few times. This chain uses TRBV11-2 with TRBJ2-5; D is undetermined. Germline CDR1 and CDR2: SGHAT and FQNNGV. Trimming left V 8 bases short and J 5 bases short, with 21 bases between. The length of the CDR3 is 15 residues. CDR3 protein: CASERSFGISETQYF. The CDR3 DNA reads as TGTGCCAGCGAAAGATCGTTCGGTATAAGCGAGACCCAGTACTTC.

CDR3 protein: CASSQEAAGNTIYF. CDR3 in DNA: TGCGCCAGCAGCCAAGAAGCGGCTGGAAACACCATATATTTT. The J gene is TRBJ1-3, the V gene TRBV4-3; D is unclear. The length of the CDR3 is 14 residues. Trimming pared 0 bases from V and 2 bases from J, leaving 5 bases between. Germline CDR1 LGHNA, CDR2 YSLEER.

The genes are TRBV7-2 and TRBJ2-5, with a possible D match to TRBD2 (5 bases). V was pared by 5 bases and J by 8 bases, with 21 bases between. CDR1 is SGHTA, CDR2 FQGNSA, per germline. The CDR3 runs to 15 residues. The CDR3 DNA is TGTGCCAGCAGCCGCCGGGAAGGCGTCACGTTAACCCAGTACTTC. Encoded protein: CASSRREGVTLTQYF.

The chain recombines TRBV20-1 with TRBJ2-5; D is unclear. This CDR3 comprises 11 residues. Germline V gene sequence: CDR1 DFQATT, CDR2 SNEGSKA (reference sequence). Trimming cost V 5 bases and J 0 bases, with 4 bases left between them. Written as DNA, the CDR3 is TGCAGTGCTTTCTACCAAGAGACCCAGTACTTC. Its protein product is CSAFYQETQYF.

This clone showed up just a few times. V and J are TRBV30 and TRBJ2-7; the D is unclear. CDR3 length: 11 amino acids. CDR1 and CDR2 (germline): GTSNPN, SVGIG (reference sequence). With 3 bases removed from V and 6 bases from J, the gap between germline ends came to 9 bases. CDR3 amino acids: CAWSRAAEQYF. In DNA form, the CDR3 reads TGTGCCTGGAGCCGGGCAGCCGAGCAGTACTTC. The full variable domain, its missing parts supplied by reference TRBV30 and TRBJ2-7, is SQTIHQWPATLVQPVGSPLSLECTVEGTSNPNLYWYRQAAGRGLQLLFYSVGIGQISSEVPQNLSASRPQDRQFILSSKKLLLSDSGFYLCAWSRAAEQYFGPGTRLTVT.

CDR3 nucleotides: TGTGCCAGCACCTTTCGGACTAGCAATTACGAGCAGTACTTC. Translated: CASTFRTSNYEQYF. This chain connects TRBV6-1 to TRBJ2-7; TRBD2 aligns across 8 bases. CDR3 length equals 14 residues. Germline V gives CDR1 MNHNS, CDR2 SASEGT. Unmatched junction bases numbered 9, after V lost 7 bases and J lost 4 bases.